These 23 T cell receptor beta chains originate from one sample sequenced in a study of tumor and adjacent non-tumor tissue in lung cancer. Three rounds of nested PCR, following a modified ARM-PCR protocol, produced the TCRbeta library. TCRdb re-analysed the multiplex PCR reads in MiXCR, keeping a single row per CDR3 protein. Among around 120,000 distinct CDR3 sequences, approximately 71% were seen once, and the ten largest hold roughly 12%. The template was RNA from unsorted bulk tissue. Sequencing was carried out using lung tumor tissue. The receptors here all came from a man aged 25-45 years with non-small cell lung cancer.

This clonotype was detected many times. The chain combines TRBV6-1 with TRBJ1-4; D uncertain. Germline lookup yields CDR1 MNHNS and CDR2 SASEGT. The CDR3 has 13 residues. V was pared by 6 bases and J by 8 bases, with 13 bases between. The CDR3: CASRPGGREKLFF. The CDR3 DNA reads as TGTGCCAGCAGGCCGGGCGGACGGGAAAAACTGTTTTTT.

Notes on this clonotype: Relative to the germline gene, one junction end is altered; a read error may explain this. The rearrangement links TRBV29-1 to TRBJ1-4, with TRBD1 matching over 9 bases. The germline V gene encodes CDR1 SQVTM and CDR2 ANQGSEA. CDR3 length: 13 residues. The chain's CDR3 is CSAQTGGCEKLFF. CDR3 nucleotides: TGCAGCGCACAGACAGGGGGATGTGAAAAACTATTTTTT.

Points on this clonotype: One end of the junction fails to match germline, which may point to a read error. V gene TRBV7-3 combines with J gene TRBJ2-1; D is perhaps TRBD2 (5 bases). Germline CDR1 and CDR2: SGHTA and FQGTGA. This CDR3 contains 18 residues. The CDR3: CASSLKVVAGRPYNKQFF. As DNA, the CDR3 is TGTGCCAGCAGCCTAAAGGTCGTCGCGGGCAGACCCTACAATAAGCAGTTCTTC. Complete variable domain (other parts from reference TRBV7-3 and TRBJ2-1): GAGVSQTPSNKVTEKGKYVELRCDPISGHTALYWYRQSLGQGPEFLIYFQGTGAADDSGLPNDRFFAVRPEGSVSTLKIQRTERGDSAVYLCASSLKVVAGRPYNKQFFGPGTRLTVL.

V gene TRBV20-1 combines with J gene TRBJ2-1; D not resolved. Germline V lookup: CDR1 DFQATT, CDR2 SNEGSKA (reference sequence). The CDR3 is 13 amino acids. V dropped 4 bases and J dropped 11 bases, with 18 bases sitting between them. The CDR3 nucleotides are TGCAGTGCTATCAGGACGGAGAAGGATAAGCAGTTCTTC. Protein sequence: CSAIRTEKDKQFF.

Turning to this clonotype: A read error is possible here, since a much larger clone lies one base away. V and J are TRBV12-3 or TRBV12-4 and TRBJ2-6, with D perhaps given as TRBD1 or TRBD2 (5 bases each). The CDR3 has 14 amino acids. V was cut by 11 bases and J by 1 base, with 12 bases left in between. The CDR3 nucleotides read TGTGCCGGCCGGTGGGGGTCTGGGGCCAACGTCCTGACTTTC. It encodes CAGRWGSGANVLTF.

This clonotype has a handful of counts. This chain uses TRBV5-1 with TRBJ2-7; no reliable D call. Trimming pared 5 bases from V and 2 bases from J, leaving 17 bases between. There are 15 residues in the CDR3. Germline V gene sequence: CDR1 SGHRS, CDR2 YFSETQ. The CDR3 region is CASRTDPGEAYEQYF. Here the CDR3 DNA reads TGCGCCAGCAGGACGGACCCCGGTGAAGCCTACGAGCAGTACTTC.

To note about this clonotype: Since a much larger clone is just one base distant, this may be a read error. CDR3 loop: CASSEGGLAGGPGQNEQFF. DNA for the CDR3: TGCGCCAGCAGCGAGGGGGGACTAGCGGGAGGGCCAGGTCAGAATGAGCAGTTCTTC. The rearrangement joins TRBV4-1 to TRBJ2-1; 16 bases match TRBD2. This CDR3 is 19 amino acids long. Germline trimming cut 5 bases from V and 7 bases from J; bases unmatched to any gene: 14. Germline V gene sequence: CDR1 MGHRA, CDR2 YSYEKL.

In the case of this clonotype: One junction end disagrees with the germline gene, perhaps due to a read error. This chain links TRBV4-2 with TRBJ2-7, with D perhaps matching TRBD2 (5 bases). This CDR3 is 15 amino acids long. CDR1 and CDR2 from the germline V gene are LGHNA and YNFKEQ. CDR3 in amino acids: CACSQGVTGTYEQYF. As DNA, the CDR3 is TGTGCCTGCAGCCAAGGTGTCACCGGGACCTACGAGCAGTACTTC.

The CDR3 spells CSARERAADTQYF. The CDR3 bases are TGCAGTGCTAGAGAGCGGGCAGCAGATACGCAGTATTTT. This rearrangement joins TRBV20-1 to TRBJ2-3, with D perhaps TRBD2 (5 bases). The V end lost 0 bases, the J end lost 4 bases, and 8 bases lay between the germline ends. Germline CDR1 and CDR2: DFQATT and SNEGSKA (reference sequence). This CDR3 is built from 13 residues.

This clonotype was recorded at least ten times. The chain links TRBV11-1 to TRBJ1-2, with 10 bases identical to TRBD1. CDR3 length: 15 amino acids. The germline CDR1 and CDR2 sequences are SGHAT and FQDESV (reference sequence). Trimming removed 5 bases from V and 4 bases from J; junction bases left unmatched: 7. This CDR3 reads CASSPQTGGVYGYTF. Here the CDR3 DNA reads TGTGCCAGCAGCCCCCAGACAGGGGGCGTCTATGGCTACACCTTC.

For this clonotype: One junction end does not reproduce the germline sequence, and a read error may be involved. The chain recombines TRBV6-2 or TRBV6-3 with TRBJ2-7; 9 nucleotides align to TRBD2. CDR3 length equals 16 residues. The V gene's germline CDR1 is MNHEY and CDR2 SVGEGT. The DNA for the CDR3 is TGTACCAGCAACCAAAGAGCGGGAGGTCCTCGGGAGGAGCAGTACTTC. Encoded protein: CTSNQRAGGPREEQYF.

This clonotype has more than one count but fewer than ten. CDR3: CATSDFRGGRETQYF. The DNA of the CDR3 is TGTGCCACCAGTGATTTCCGGGGGGGCCGGGAGACCCAGTACTTC. The J gene is TRBJ2-5, the V gene TRBV24-1; 8 bases fit TRBD2. Germline V lookup: CDR1 KGHDR, CDR2 SFDVKD. The CDR3 is made up of 15 amino acids. With 1 base clipped from V and 5 bases from J, the junction kept 5 bases outside the gene matches.

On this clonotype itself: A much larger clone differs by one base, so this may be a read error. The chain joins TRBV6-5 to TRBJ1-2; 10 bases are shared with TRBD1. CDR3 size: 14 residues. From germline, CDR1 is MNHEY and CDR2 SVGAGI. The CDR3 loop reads CASSPPGTGDGYIF. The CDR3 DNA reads TGTGCCAGCAGTCCCCCCGGGACAGGGGACGGCTACATCTTC.

CDR3 residues: CASSLAGTCNEQFF. In DNA, the CDR3 is TGTGCCAGCAGCTTAGCGGGAACCTGCAATGAGCAGTTCTTC. The V call is TRBV7-2, the J call TRBJ2-1; D is unresolved. Germline CDR1 is SGHTA and CDR2 is FQGNSA. CDR3 length equals 14 residues. Trimming took 0 bases from V and 6 from J, leaving 9 bases between them.

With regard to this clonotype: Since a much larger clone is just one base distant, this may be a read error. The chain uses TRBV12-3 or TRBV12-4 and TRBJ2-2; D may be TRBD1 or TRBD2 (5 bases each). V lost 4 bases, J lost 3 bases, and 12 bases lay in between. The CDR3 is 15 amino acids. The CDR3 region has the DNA TGTGCCAGCAGTTACCGGGGCGCTTACACCGGGGAGCTGTTTTTT. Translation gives CASSYRGAYTGELFF.

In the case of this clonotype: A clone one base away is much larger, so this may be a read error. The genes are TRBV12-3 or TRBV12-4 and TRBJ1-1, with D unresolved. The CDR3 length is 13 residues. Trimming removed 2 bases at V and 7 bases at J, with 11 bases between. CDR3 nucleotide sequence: TGTGCCAGCAGTTTATGGGGAGGCATTGAAGCTTTCTTT. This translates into CASSLWGGIEAFF.

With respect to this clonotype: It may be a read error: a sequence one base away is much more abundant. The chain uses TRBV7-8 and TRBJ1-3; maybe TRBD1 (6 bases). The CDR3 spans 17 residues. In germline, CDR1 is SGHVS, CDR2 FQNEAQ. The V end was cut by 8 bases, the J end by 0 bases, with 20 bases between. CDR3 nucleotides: TGTGCCAGCGGCCCAAAGACCTACAGGGACTCTGGAAACACCATATATTTT. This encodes CASGPKTYRDSGNTIYF. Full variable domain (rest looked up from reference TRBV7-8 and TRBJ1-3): GAGVSQSPRYKVAKRGQDVALRCDPISGHVSLFWYQQALGQGPEFLTYFQNEAQLDKSGLPSDRFFAERPEGSVSTLKIQRTQQEDSAVYLCASGPKTYRDSGNTIYFGEGSWLTVV.

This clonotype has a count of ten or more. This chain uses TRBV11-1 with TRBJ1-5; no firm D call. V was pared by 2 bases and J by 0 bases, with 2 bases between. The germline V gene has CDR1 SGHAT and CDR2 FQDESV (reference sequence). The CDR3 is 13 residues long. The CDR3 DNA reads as TGTGCCAGCAGCTTACATAGCAATCAGCCCCAGCATTTT. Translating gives CASSLHSNQPQHF.

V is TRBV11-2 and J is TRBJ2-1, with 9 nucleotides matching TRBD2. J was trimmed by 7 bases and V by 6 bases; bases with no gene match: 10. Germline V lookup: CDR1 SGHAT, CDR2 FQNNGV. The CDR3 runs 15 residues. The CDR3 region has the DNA TGTGCCAGCAGGAATGGACTAGCGTGCGAAAATGAGCAGTTCTTC. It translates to CASRNGLACENEQFF.

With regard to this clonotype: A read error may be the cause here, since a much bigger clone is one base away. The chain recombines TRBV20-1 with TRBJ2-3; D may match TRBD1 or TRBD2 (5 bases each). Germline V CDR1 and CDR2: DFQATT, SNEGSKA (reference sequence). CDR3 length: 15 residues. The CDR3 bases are TGCAATGCTAGAGATCGGTGGGGGAGCACAGATACGCAGTATTTT. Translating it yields CNARDRWGSTDTQYF.

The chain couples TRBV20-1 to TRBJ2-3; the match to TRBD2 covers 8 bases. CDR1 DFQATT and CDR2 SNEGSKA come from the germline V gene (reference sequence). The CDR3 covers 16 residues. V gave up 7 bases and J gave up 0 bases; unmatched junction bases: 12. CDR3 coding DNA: TGCAGTGTTATACCCCGCGGGGGGTATAGCACAGATACGCAGTATTTT. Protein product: CSVIPRGGYSTDTQYF.

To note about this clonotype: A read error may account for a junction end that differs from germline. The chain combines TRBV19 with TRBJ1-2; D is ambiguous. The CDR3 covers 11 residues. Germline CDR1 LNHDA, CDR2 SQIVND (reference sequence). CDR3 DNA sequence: TGTGCCGGTAGCTCCAGTTCTGGCTACACCTTC. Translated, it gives CAGSSSSGYTF.

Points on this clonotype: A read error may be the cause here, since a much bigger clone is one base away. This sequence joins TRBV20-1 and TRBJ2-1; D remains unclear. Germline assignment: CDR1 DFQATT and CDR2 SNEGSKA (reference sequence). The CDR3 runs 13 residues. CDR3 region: CGATGLGANEQFF. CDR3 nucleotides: TGCGGTGCCACCGGGTTAGGTGCCAATGAGCAGTTCTTC.